The rows below give T cell receptor beta chains drawn from one sample of a study of blood T cells in healthy people across ages. TCRdb redid the calling of the 5' RACE reads with MiXCR, one entry per CDR3 protein. The sample has approximately 780,000 distinct CDR3 sequences, around 25% seen once. These records were also assigned to another study, of T cells of mothers and their children.

Sequencing was carried out using blood. These receptors were collected from a boy younger than 18 in good health. CDR3s include the opening cysteine and the closing phenylalanine or tryptophan. Fields, in order: D gene, clone size, J gene, V gene, CDR3 protein, CDR3 DNA. D genes are given only for firm matches. Clone sizes are given selectively: once, few, many, or a class where the clone is expanded.

TRBD1,few,TRBJ1-1,TRBV6-6,CASSYSTGPYTEAFF,TGTGCCAGCAGTTACTCGACAGGGCCATACACTGAAGCTTTCTTT
TRBD2,.,TRBJ2-2,TRBV5-1,CASSRRLAGNTGELFF,TGCGCCAGCAGCCGACGACTAGCGGGGAACACCGGGGAGCTGTTTTTT
.,.,TRBJ2-5,TRBV10-2,CASSAQSGGGSWETQYF,TGCGCCAGCAGTGCCCAATCGGGCGGGGGCTCGTGGGAGACCCAGTACTTC
TRBD1,few,TRBJ2-5,TRBV6-1,CASTRTGQETQYF,TGTGCCAGCACTCGGACAGGTCAAGAGACCCAGTACTTC
TRBD1,few,TRBJ2-5,TRBV12-3/TRBV12-4,CASSAPGTAPQETQYF,TGTGCCAGCAGTGCTCCCGGGACAGCCCCTCAAGAGACCCAGTACTTC
.,.,TRBJ2-7,TRBV2,CASIEAGQKVAGLVF,TGTGCCAGCATCGAGGCAGGCCAAAAAGTGGCGGGCTTAGTATTC
TRBD1,few,TRBJ2-5,TRBV7-9,CASNGQGHKETQYF,TGTGCCAGCAACGGACAGGGTCACAAGGAGACCCAGTACTTC
.,.,TRBJ1-1,TRBV7-9,CASSLARVDEAFF,TGTGCCAGCAGCTTAGCGCGGGTCGATGAAGCTTTCTTT
TRBD1,.,TRBJ1-6,TRBV6-1,CASSRGQGSSYNSPLHF,TGTGCCAGCAGCCGAGGACAGGGGAGCTCCTATAATTCACCCCTCCACTTT
TRBD2,few,TRBJ2-7,TRBV20-1,CSVSPGLAGGRYEQYF,TGCAGTGTTTCCCCGGGACTAGCGGGGGGGCGCTACGAGCAGTACTTC
.,.,TRBJ1-1,TRBV6-5,CASSYNFDGEAFF,TGTGCCAGCAGTTACAATTTCGACGGTGAAGCTTTCTTT
.,.,TRBJ1-2,TRBV6-5,CASSSGDWGDHYGYTF,TGTGCCAGCAGTTCCGGGGATTGGGGGGATCACTATGGCTACACCTTC
.,few,TRBJ2-5,TRBV6-5,CASSGREETQYF,TGTGCCAGCAGCGGCCGAGAGGAGACCCAGTACTTC
TRBD2,.,TRBJ2-1,TRBV7-3,CASSLGTSGLRFF,TGTGCCAGCAGCTTAGGGACTAGCGGGTTGAGGTTCTTC
.,.,TRBJ1-4,TRBV5-1,CASSRPGEEKLFF,TGCGCCAGCAGCCGCCCCGGGGAAGAAAAACTGTTTTTT
.,few,TRBJ2-1,TRBV7-2,CASSLDSREVLYNEQFF,TGTGCCAGCAGCTTAGATTCCAGGGAGGTCCTCTACAATGAGCAGTTCTTC
.,.,TRBJ2-1,TRBV3-1,CASSQWAGGALEGFF,.
.,.,TRBJ2-6,TRBV10-3,CAISESGRASGANVLTF,TGTGCCATCAGTGAGTCGGGAAGGGCCTCTGGGGCCAACGTCCTGACTTTC
TRBD2,few,TRBJ2-1,TRBV12-3/TRBV12-4,CASSPLAANEQFF,TGTGCCAGCAGCCCACTAGCGGCCAATGAGCAGTTCTTC
TRBD1,.,TRBJ2-7,TRBV29-1,CSGGQGSSYEQYF,TGCAGCGGCGGACAGGGGAGCTCCTACGAGCAGTACTTC
.,.,TRBJ2-1,TRBV3-1,CASSQRGAGPYYNEQFF,TGTGCCAGCAGCCAAAGGGGTGCGGGCCCCTACTACAATGAGCAGTTCTTC
TRBD1,few,TRBJ2-3,TRBV5-1,CASSSQTGSTDTQYF,TGCGCCAGCAGCTCACAGACAGGGAGTACAGATACGCAGTATTTT
.,.,TRBJ2-5,TRBV10-2,CASSEPLVAQETQYF,TGCGCCAGCAGTGAGCCTCTGGTCGCCCAGGAGACCCAGTACTTC
TRBD2,.,TRBJ2-6,TRBV7-9,CASSPSGGGSGANVLTF,TGTGCCAGCAGCCCGTCGGGGGGGGGCTCTGGGGCCAACGTCCTGACTTTC
.,few,TRBJ2-5,TRBV3-1,CASSPPRAGFSQETQYF,TGTGCCAGCAGCCCCCCCCGGGCGGGATTCAGCCAAGAGACCCAGTACTTC
TRBD2,.,TRBJ2-1,TRBV9,CASSALGGSSYNEQFF,TGTGCCAGCAGCGCCCTGGGGGGGAGCTCCTACAATGAGCAGTTCTTC
.,few,TRBJ2-7,TRBV14,CASSYQGGYEQYF,TGTGCCAGCAGTTATCAGGGCGGGTACGAGCAGTACTTC
.,.,TRBJ1-4,TRBV5-1,CASRLGYNEKLFF,TGCGCCAGCAGGCTAGGGTATAATGAAAAACTGTTTTTT
.,.,TRBJ1-2,TRBV4-3,CASSHVGTGNYGYTF,TGCGCCAGCAGCCATGTGGGGACCGGCAACTATGGCTACACCTTC
TRBD1,.,TRBJ2-5,TRBV7-6,CASSFSGTGQETQYF,TGTGCCAGCAGCTTTAGTGGGACAGGGCAAGAGACCCAGTACTTC
.,.,TRBJ1-1,TRBV5-1,CASSLDGVVTEAFF,TGCGCCAGCAGCTTGGATGGGGTGGTAACTGAAGCTTTCTTT
TRBD1,few,TRBJ1-2,TRBV5-1,CASSLVTMPGQNYGYTF,TGCGCCAGCAGCTTGGTGACCATGCCGGGACAGAACTATGGCTACACCTTC
TRBD1,few,TRBJ2-5,TRBV10-3,CAISAGTGQWETQYF,TGTGCCATCAGCGCCGGGACAGGGCAGTGGGAGACCCAGTACTTC